This T cell receptor beta chain was sequenced for a study of blood T cell repertoires in COVID-19. Study-wide background: Samples of COVID-19 (acute and convalescent) were obtained from the United States, Italy and Spain. Sample material is recorded as cDNA or gDNA derived from T cells, B-cell-depleted T cells, or PBMCs.

The repertoire was sequenced with immunoSEQ multiplex PCR; TCRdb's copy has only in-frame clones and lacks some. The repertoire consists of around 140,000 clones, with about nine tenths occurring once and the leading ten covering roughly 2.5%. The V end lost 3 bases, the J end lost 4 bases, and 15 bases lay between the germline ends. Germline V CDR1 and CDR2: SGHTA, FQGTGA. The CDR3 runs 15 residues. Sample: peripheral blood. The source of this sequence is a man aged 45-65 years with active COVID-19. V usage is TRBV7-3 and J usage is TRBJ1-1; perhaps TRBD1 as D (5 bases). CDR3 residues: CASSFSGFTVTEAFF. In DNA, the CDR3 is TGTGCCAGCAGCTTCTCAGGGTTCACAGTCACTGAAGCTTTCTTT.